The rows below give T cell receptor beta chains drawn from one sample of a study of regulatory T cells in long-lasting Graves disease. In TCRdb, the multiplex PCR reads were re-called with MiXCR into one record per CDR3 protein. The table shows 400,000 to 500,000 distinct CDR3 sequences, with about a fifth occurring only once. The sample here was peripheral blood mononuclear cells (PBMCs), taken when the disease was refractory, from a patient treated with antithyroid drugs. The receptors shown here come from a female donor with Graves disease. Both conserved end residues are part of each CDR3.

CDR3aa: CSARDFKGQGVDEQYF
v_gene: TRBV20-1

CDR3aa: CASSSDRAAFNEQFF
v_gene: TRBV12-3/TRBV12-4

CDR3aa: CASSSYLGNSPLHF
v_gene: TRBV28

CDR3aa: CASSYPQGAPGNEKLFF
v_gene: TRBV12-3/TRBV12-4

CDR3aa: CASSSGDTGSPQHF
v_gene: TRBV7-3

CDR3aa: CASSVNYGTQFYEQYF
v_gene: TRBV11-2

CDR3aa: CAISESGTGNTEAFF
v_gene: TRBV10-3

CDR3aa: CASSSGTSAYNEQFF
v_gene: TRBV27

CDR3aa: CASSSRGPSYEQYF
v_gene: TRBV28

CDR3aa: CASSLDARNTEAFF
v_gene: TRBV11-3

CDR3aa: CASSDRQGAREQCF
v_gene: TRBV19

CDR3aa: CATSPFGGEQYF
v_gene: TRBV24-1

CDR3aa: CASSKNSGGTEAFF
v_gene: TRBV7-3

CDR3aa: CASSQEPGGDGYTF
v_gene: TRBV4-1

CDR3aa: CASSYGRGGGTEAFF
v_gene: TRBV6-2/TRBV6-3

CDR3aa: CASSHRDRKDSSYEQYF
v_gene: TRBV7-9

CDR3aa: CSASRKYSNQPQHF
v_gene: TRBV20-1

CDR3aa: CASDYGDRGITEAFF
v_gene: TRBV5-6

CDR3aa: CASSLYGTQGTQYF
v_gene: TRBV7-3

CDR3aa: CASSLDDRVNTEAFF
v_gene: TRBV5-6

CDR3aa: CASSVTRDTQYF
v_gene: TRBV12-3/TRBV12-4

CDR3aa: CASTSRGTYEQYF
v_gene: TRBV27

CDR3aa: CASSSNSVKSYEQYF
v_gene: TRBV12-3/TRBV12-4

CDR3aa: CASGGGLGWSTEAFF
v_gene: TRBV12-3/TRBV12-4

CDR3aa: CASSVFRDSRAYGYTF
v_gene: TRBV9

CDR3aa: CASLGQGLYEQYF
v_gene: TRBV28

CDR3aa: CASSEGVAGSGDTQYF
v_gene: TRBV27

CDR3aa: CASSPAFTEGEQYF
v_gene: TRBV7-9

CDR3aa: CASSYVGVRRTTGELFF
v_gene: TRBV6-2/TRBV6-3

CDR3aa: CASSGHENYGYTF
v_gene: TRBV2

CDR3aa: CASSPGQGVWEQYF
v_gene: TRBV25-1

CDR3aa: CAWSGLRATGELFF
v_gene: TRBV30

CDR3aa: CASSLGNLQETQYF
v_gene: TRBV3-1

CDR3aa: CASSFFVNEQFF
v_gene: TRBV28

CDR3aa: CASSHNLRTGSHEQYF
v_gene: TRBV4-1

CDR3aa: CASSPDGIYGYTF
v_gene: TRBV6-1

CDR3aa: CSVGGKDQPQHF
v_gene: TRBV29-1

CDR3aa: CASSLAATVTNYGYTF
v_gene: TRBV7-8

CDR3aa: CASSLSEGMNSPLHF
v_gene: TRBV11-2

CDR3aa: CSAISAVNTGELFF
v_gene: TRBV20-1

CDR3aa: CSATGTVFEQYF
v_gene: TRBV20-1

CDR3aa: CASSLVPGSGNTIYF
v_gene: TRBV7-2

CDR3aa: CASRFTPDPGEKLFF
v_gene: TRBV5-1

CDR3aa: CAIGPEMLREQYF
v_gene: TRBV10-3

CDR3aa: CASGPGTANTGELFF
v_gene: TRBV19

CDR3aa: CASSLELVYHYEQYF
v_gene: TRBV7-2

CDR3aa: CASSQEGGWYGYTF
v_gene: TRBV3-1

CDR3aa: CASSQERQGAFGYTF
v_gene: TRBV4-2

CDR3aa: CASSLAVGGNTEAFF
v_gene: TRBV7-9

CDR3aa: CASSLQGAGGYTF
v_gene: TRBV28

CDR3aa: CASSFAPTAMGYTF
v_gene: TRBV27

CDR3aa: CASSQDVWGSSYEQYF
v_gene: TRBV4-1

CDR3aa: CASSYRYADTEAFF
v_gene: TRBV6-9

CDR3aa: CASSPGFTTNTEAFF
v_gene: TRBV18

CDR3aa: CASRATSYEQYF
v_gene: TRBV6-1

CDR3aa: CASTDESVEPNYGYTF
v_gene: TRBV6-1

CDR3aa: CASSLSEYSYEQYF
v_gene: TRBV5-1

CDR3aa: CASSPPGTSKNIQYF
v_gene: TRBV28

CDR3aa: CSARNYQETQYF
v_gene: TRBV29-1